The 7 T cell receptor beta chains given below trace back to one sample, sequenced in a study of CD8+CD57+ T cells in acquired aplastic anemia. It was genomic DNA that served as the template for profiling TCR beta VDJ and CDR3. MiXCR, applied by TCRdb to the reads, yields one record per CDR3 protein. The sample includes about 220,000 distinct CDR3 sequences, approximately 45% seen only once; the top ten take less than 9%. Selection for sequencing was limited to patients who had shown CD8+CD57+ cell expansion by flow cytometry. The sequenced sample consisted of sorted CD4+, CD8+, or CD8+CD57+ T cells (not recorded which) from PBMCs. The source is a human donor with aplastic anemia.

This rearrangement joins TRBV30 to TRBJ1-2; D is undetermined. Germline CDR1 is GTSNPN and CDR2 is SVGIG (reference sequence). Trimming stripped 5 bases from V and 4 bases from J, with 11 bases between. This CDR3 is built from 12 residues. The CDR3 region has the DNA TGTGCCTGGCAAATAGGACCCTATGGCTACACCTTC. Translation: CAWQIGPYGYTF.

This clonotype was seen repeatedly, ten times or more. In nucleotides, the CDR3 is TGTGCCAGCAGCTTACGTAAAGGGGTGGGCACTGAAGCTTTCTTT. Protein product: CASSLRKGVGTEAFF. The chain couples TRBV7-9 to TRBJ1-1, with D maybe TRBD1 (5 bases). CDR3 length equals 15 residues. CDR1 is SEHNR and CDR2 is FQNEAQ in the germline V gene (reference sequence). Trimming left V 2 bases short and J 4 bases short, with 14 bases between.

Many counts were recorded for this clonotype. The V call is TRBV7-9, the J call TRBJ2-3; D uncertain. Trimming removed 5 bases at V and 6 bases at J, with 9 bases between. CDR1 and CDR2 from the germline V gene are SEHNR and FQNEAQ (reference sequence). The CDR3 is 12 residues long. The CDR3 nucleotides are TGTGCCAGCAGCCCCGACCCTGATACGCAGTATTTT. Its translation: CASSPDPDTQYF.

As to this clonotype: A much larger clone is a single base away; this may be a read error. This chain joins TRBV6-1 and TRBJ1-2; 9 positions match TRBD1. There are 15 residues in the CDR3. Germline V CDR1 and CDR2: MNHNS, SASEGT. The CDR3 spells CAGSYVDTGGNGYTF. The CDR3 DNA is TGTGCCGGCAGTTATGTCGATACAGGGGGCAATGGCTACACCTTC.

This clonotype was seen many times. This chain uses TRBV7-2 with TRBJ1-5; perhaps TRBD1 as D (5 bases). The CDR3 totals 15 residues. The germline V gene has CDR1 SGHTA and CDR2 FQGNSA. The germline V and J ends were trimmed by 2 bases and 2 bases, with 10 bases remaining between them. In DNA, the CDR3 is TGTGCCAGCAGCTTAAGCGACAGCCGCAATCAGCCCCAGCATTTT. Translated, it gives CASSLSDSRNQPQHF.

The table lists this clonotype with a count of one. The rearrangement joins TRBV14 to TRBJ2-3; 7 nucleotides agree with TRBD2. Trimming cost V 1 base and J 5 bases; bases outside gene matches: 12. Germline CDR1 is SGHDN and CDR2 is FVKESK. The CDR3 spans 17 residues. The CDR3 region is CASSQGGLTGFQDTQYF. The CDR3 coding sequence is TGTGCCAGCAGCCAAGGGGGACTAACGGGGTTTCAAGATACGCAGTATTTT.

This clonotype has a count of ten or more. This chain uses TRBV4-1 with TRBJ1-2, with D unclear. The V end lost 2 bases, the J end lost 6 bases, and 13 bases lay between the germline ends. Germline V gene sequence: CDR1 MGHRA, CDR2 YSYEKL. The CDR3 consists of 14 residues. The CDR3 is CASSQQEPRDGYTF. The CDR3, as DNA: TGCGCCAGCAGCCAACAAGAACCCCGGGATGGCTACACCTTC.